This T cell receptor beta chain appears in the sequencing data of a study of T cell repertoires in cytomegalovirus infection. Study background: Both CMV infection and a matching HLA type were indicated by public TCR beta signatures.

Germline CDR1 is MNHEY and CDR2 is SMNVEV (reference sequence). The CDR3 contains 12 residues. V was pared by 2 bases and J by 5 bases, with 1 base between. This clonotype came up a few times. Antigen specificity is unknown. Whole-study results and caveats: Dominant in the ex vivo response were TCR beta clonotypes restricted by HLA-C and specific for CMV. Cumulated frequencies of public TCR beta families served to identify carriers of CMV plus the relevant HLA.

TCRdb re-analysed the reads in MiXCR, keeping a single row per CDR3 protein. Of about 920,000 distinct CDR3 sequences in the sample, around a third are singletons; the top ten hold over 12%. The V gene is TRBV27, the J gene TRBJ1-6, with D hard to call. This sample comprised cultured CD8+ T cells from PBMCs, obtained from culture after CMV antigen stimulation. The TCR sequence derives from a human donor in good health (CMV status not recorded). Some clones in this sample may be carry-over from other donors' samples. The CDR3: CASSLHNSPLHF. CDR3 DNA: TGTGCCAGCAGTTTACATAATTCACCCCTCCACTTT.